This entry describes one T cell receptor (beta chain). A Seattle source enrolled patients during active infection and followed them longitudinally. The sample is drawn from a study of blood T cell repertoires in COVID-19. Overall study: Specimens from acute and convalescent COVID-19 originated in the United States, Italy and Spain. The cDNA or gDNA used as material had been derived from T cells, B-cell-depleted T cells, or PBMCs.

The J segment lost 1 base and the V segment lost 4 bases, leaving 4 bases of the junction unmatched. CDR1 SGDLS and CDR2 YYNGEE come from the germline V gene. The CDR3 runs to 14 residues. Original processing notes: Amplified reference gene primers provided the basis for estimating nucleated cell counts. Generated by immunoSEQ multiplex PCR, the TCRdb table keeps only in-frame clones and is missing some. V, J and clone size reflect that table, while D and trimming were determined from the DNA. Of hundreds of thousands of clones in the sample, about nine tenths were seen once. This receptor was obtained from a woman in her 70s with COVID-19, enrolled during active disease. The sample taken for sequencing was peripheral blood. The chain carries TRBV9 and TRBJ1-1, with 7 bases matching TRBD1. As DNA, the CDR3 is TGTGCCAGCAGCAGACAGGGTGGGAACACTGAAGCTTTCTTT. Its protein is CASSRQGGNTEAFF. The full variable domain, with the rest looked up from reference TRBV9 and TRBJ1-1, is DSGVTQTPKHLITATGQRVTLRCSPRSGDLSVYWYQQSLDQGLQFLIQYYNGEERAKGNILERFSAQQFPDLHSELNLSSLELGDSALYFCASSRQGGNTEAFFGQGTRLTVV.